The 25 T cell receptor beta chains below were found in one sample sequenced in a study of blood T cell repertoires in COVID-19. Sequencing used immunoSEQ multiplex PCR; TCRdb keeps in-frame clones, though not all of them. This sample yields fewer than 200,000 clones, of which about 86% are seen a single time; about 7.2% belongs to the top ten. Sequencing was carried out using PBMCs or T cells enriched from blood (not recorded which). Receptors were obtained from a man aged 50 to 59 who had recovered from COVID-19.

This sequence joins TRBV7-8 and TRBJ1-5; a weak D match, TRBD1 (6 bases). Germline CDR1 and CDR2: SGHVS and FQNEAQ. This CDR3 contains 16 residues. Trimming shortened V by 1 base and J by 6 bases, and 16 bases separated the two germline ends. Here the CDR3 DNA reads TGTGCCAGCAGCTTAGGGGGGTGGGACATCGGTCAGCCCCAGCATTTT. It is translated as CASSLGGWDIGQPQHF. Supplemented by reference TRBV7-8 and TRBJ1-5, the full variable domain reads GAGVSQSPRYKVAKRGQDVALRCDPISGHVSLFWYQQALGQGPEFLTYFQNEAQLDKSGLPSDRFFAERPEGSVSTLKIQRTQQEDSAVYLCASSLGGWDIGQPQHFGDGTRLSIL.

This clone showed up just once. The rearrangement joins TRBV5-6 to TRBJ1-2; 7 bases agree with TRBD1. V was pared by 4 bases and J by 3 bases, with 12 bases of the junction left unmatched. Germline lookup yields CDR1 SGHDT and CDR2 YYEEEE. The CDR3 is 16 amino acids. For the CDR3, the DNA is TGTGCCAGCAGCCCGCCGGGACAGCTATCGGACTATGGCTACACCTTC. Its translation: CASSPPGQLSDYGYTF.

V usage is TRBV18 and J usage is TRBJ2-5; D ambiguous. With 0 bases removed from V and 5 bases from J, the gap between germline ends came to 10 bases. CDR3 length equals 14 residues. Germline V lookup: CDR1 KGHSH, CDR2 LQKENI. The CDR3 sequence: CASSPPNPRETQYF. DNA for the CDR3: TGTGCCAGCTCACCACCGAACCCTCGGGAGACCCAGTACTTC.

This chain uses TRBV5-1 with TRBJ1-6, with D possibly matching TRBD1 (6 bases). V was clipped by 1 base and J by 5 bases, with 13 bases between them. This CDR3 has 16 residues. The V gene's germline CDR1 is SGHRS and CDR2 YFSETQ. This chain's CDR3 is CASSLRLGADNSPLHF. The CDR3, as DNA: TGCGCCAGCAGCTTGAGGCTGGGGGCCGATAATTCACCCCTCCACTTT.

The rearrangement uses TRBV3-1 (or the pseudogene TRBV3-2) and TRBJ1-2; D unclear. V was cut by 8 bases and J by 4 bases, with 11 bases left in between. This CDR3 has 12 residues. CDR1 is LGHDT and CDR2 is YNNKEL in the germline V gene (reference sequence). The CDR3 region is CASGAGGYGYTF. The CDR3 DNA reads as TGTGCCAGCGGAGCGGGCGGCTATGGCTACACCTTC.

This clone was seen a single time. The CDR3 DNA reads TGTGCCAGTAGTAGACAGGACTATAATTCACCCCTCCACTTT. Translation: CASSRQDYNSPLHF. The chain couples TRBV19 to TRBJ1-6; D might be TRBD1 (6 bases). V lost 4 bases, J lost 3 bases, and 7 bases lay in between. CDR3 length equals 14 residues. Germline CDR1 and CDR2: LNHDA and SQIVND (reference sequence). The full variable domain, rest sourced from reference TRBV19 and TRBJ1-6, is DGGITQSPKYLFRKEGQNVTLSCEQNLNHDAMYWYRQDPGQGLRLIYYSQIVNDFQKGDIAEGYSVSREKKESFPLTVTSAQKNPTAFYLCASSRQDYNSPLHFGNGTRLTVT.

This clone was observed a few times. V and J are TRBV19 and TRBJ1-1, with a possible D match to TRBD1 (5 bases). Trimming pared 7 bases from V and 1 base from J, leaving 13 bases between. Germline lookup yields CDR1 LNHDA and CDR2 SQIVND (reference sequence). The CDR3 extends over 14 amino acids. DNA for the CDR3: TGTGCCAGTATCCCCACTCAGGGGAACACTGAAGCTTTCTTT. Translating it yields CASIPTQGNTEAFF.

The V call is TRBV12-1, the J call TRBJ1-1; the table's D call TRBD1 went unverified against the DNA. TRBV12-1 is a pseudogene. The CDR3 spans 16 residues. In DNA, the CDR3 is TGTGCCAGCAGCTTTGCGGTGGACAGGGTTAAATCTGAAGCTTTCTTT. It is translated as CASSFAVDRVKSEAFF.

The chain couples TRBV12-3 or TRBV12-4 to TRBJ2-1; 9 bases fit TRBD1. The CDR3 is 13 residues long. V shed 5 bases and J 7 bases; nucleotides not matched to a gene: 3. The CDR3, as DNA: TGTGCCAGCAGTCTGGGACAGGGTAATGAGCAGTTCTTC. Translation gives CASSLGQGNEQFF.

This sequence joins TRBV6-5 and TRBJ2-1; D might be TRBD2 (5 bases). This CDR3 comprises 14 residues. Deletions cut 6 bases from V and 9 bases from J, with 18 bases between. Germline CDR1 is MNHEY and CDR2 is SVGAGI. DNA for the CDR3: TGTGCCAGCAGGAGGGCGGACTCCTTTACTGAGCAGTTCTTC. It specifies CASRRADSFTEQFF.

The chain carries TRBV7-3 and TRBJ1-1; D possibly corresponds to TRBD1 (5 bases). V was cut by 0 bases and J by 1 base, with 12 bases left in between. This CDR3 contains 16 residues. Germline CDR1 reads SGHTA; CDR2 reads FQGTGA. The CDR3 spells CASSLTRPQGNTEAFF. The CDR3 DNA sequence: TGTGCCAGCAGCTTAACTCGACCGCAGGGGAACACTGAAGCTTTCTTT.

The chain joins TRBV2 to TRBJ1-2; possibly TRBD1 for D (6 bases). Germline V CDR1 and CDR2: SNHLY, FYNNEI. The CDR3 runs to 15 residues. V was clipped by 5 bases and J by 9 bases, with 22 bases between them. CDR3 coding DNA: TGTGCCAGCAGTATACCACTGGACAGTCTACCCCGCTACACCTTC. It yields the protein CASSIPLDSLPRYTF.

This chain uses TRBV3-1 (or the pseudogene TRBV3-2) with TRBJ1-2; 9 nucleotides align to TRBD1. V dropped 4 bases and J dropped 4; count of bases not matched to a gene: 1. CDR3 size: 13 residues. CDR1 is LGHDT and CDR2 is YNNKEL in the germline V gene (reference sequence). CDR3 nucleotide sequence: TGTGCCAGCAGCCCGGGACAGGGCTATGGCTACACCTTC. Its protein product is CASSPGQGYGYTF.

The chain combines TRBV7-9 with TRBJ1-5; a weak D match, TRBD1 (6 bases). The length of the CDR3 is 14 residues. Germline loops: CDR1 SEHNR, CDR2 FQNEAQ (reference sequence). The V end was cut by 8 bases, the J end by 3 bases, with 14 bases between. DNA of the CDR3: TGTGCCAGCGGGCAGGGGTGGAACAATCAGCCCCAGCATTTT. Its translation is CASGQGWNNQPQHF.

This clone was observed a single time. At the DNA level, this CDR3 is encoded by other sequences in the same sample as well. The chain recombines TRBV18 with TRBJ2-5, with 7 positions matching TRBD1. Losses at the gene ends were 3 bases for V and 2 bases for J; bases not matched to a gene: 0. Germline V CDR1 and CDR2: KGHSH, LQKENI. There are 13 residues in the CDR3. The CDR3 DNA sequence: TGTGCCAGCTCACCGGGACAGCAAGAGACCCAGTACTTC. It specifies CASSPGQQETQYF. The full variable domain, with the rest looked up from reference TRBV18 and TRBJ2-5, is NAGVMQNPRHLVRRRGQEARLRCSPMKGHSHVYWYRQLPEEGLKFMVYLQKENIIDESGMPKERFSAEFPKEGPSILRIQQVVRGDSAAYFCASSPGQQETQYFGPGTRLLVL.

The chain links TRBV9 to TRBJ1-2; D is possibly TRBD1 (5 bases). Deletions cut 0 bases from V and 2 bases from J, with 11 bases between. This CDR3 is built from 15 residues. Germline assignment: CDR1 SGDLS and CDR2 YYNGEE. Written as DNA, the CDR3 is TGTGCCAGCAGCGTAGGGGGGGAAGGCAACTATGGCTACACCTTC. As protein: CASSVGGEGNYGYTF.

This chain connects TRBV2 to TRBJ1-1; D gene ambiguous. The CDR3 runs to 13 residues. Trimming removed 5 bases at V and 5 bases at J, with 12 bases between. CDR1 SNHLY and CDR2 FYNNEI come from the germline V gene. The CDR3 protein is CASSTDMTTEAFF. CDR3 nucleotides: TGTGCCAGCAGTACAGACATGACGACTGAAGCTTTCTTT.

The chain carries TRBV18 and TRBJ1-2, with D maybe TRBD1 (6 bases). Germline V gives CDR1 KGHSH, CDR2 LQKENI. This CDR3 is 14 amino acids long. Trimming shortened V by 3 bases and J by 5 bases, and 13 bases separated the two germline ends. Written as DNA, the CDR3 is TGTGCCAGCTCACCTCAGATGGACAGTTATGGCTACACCTTC. Translation: CASSPQMDSYGYTF.

This clone was seen just once. The genes are TRBV18 and TRBJ1-1; D uncertain. CDR3 length: 14 residues. V lost 2 bases and J 3 bases, leaving 10 bases between the germline ends. Germline CDR1 is KGHSH and CDR2 is LQKENI. The CDR3 loop reads CASSPYGRHTEAFF. CDR3 DNA sequence: TGTGCCAGCTCACCATATGGCCGTCACACTGAAGCTTTCTTT.

The J gene is TRBJ1-3, the V gene TRBV7-9, with 11 bases fitting TRBD1. Germline-derived CDR1 and CDR2 are SEHNR and FQNEAQ (reference sequence). This CDR3 has 17 residues. V shed 5 bases, J shed 0 bases, and the junction held 6 bases outside the gene matches. The CDR3 loop is CASSGRDRGYSGNTIYF. In DNA form, the CDR3 reads TGTGCCAGCAGCGGGAGGGACAGGGGGTACTCTGGAAACACCATATATTTT.

This chain links TRBV5-1 with TRBJ1-4; D gene uncertain. Germline CDR1 reads SGHRS; CDR2 reads YFSETQ. The CDR3 contains 15 residues. V was shortened by 4 bases and J by 6 bases, with 16 bases between the two germline ends. The CDR3 region is CASSPSPGNDEKLFF. The CDR3, as DNA: TGCGCCAGCAGCCCGTCTCCGGGGAACGATGAAAAACTGTTTTTT.

As DNA, the CDR3 is TGTGCCAGCAGTGTGGACAGGGGGGAGAACGAGCAGTACTTC. As protein: CASSVDRGENEQYF. The chain uses TRBV2 and TRBJ2-7; 10 bases agree with TRBD1. This CDR3 region has 14 residues. Trimming took 4 bases from V and 5 from J; bases not matched to a gene: 5. Looked up from germline, CDR1 is SNHLY and CDR2 is FYNNEI.

The V gene is TRBV7-2, the J gene TRBJ1-5, with D perhaps matching TRBD1 (6 bases). The CDR3 loop spans 14 amino acids. Germline values: CDR1 SGHTA, CDR2 FQGNSA. Between the trimmed V and J ends, which lost 4 bases and 2 bases, there was a span of 9 bases. The CDR3 is CASSSDSRNQPQHF. DNA of the CDR3: TGTGCCAGCAGCTCGGACAGCCGCAATCAGCCCCAGCATTTT.

V gene TRBV28 combines with J gene TRBJ2-2; the D gene is possibly TRBD2 (6 bases). V was shortened by 6 bases and J by 2 bases, with 10 bases between the two germline ends. Germline-derived CDR1 and CDR2 are MDHEN and SYDVKM. The CDR3 is 14 amino acids. For the CDR3, the DNA is TGTGCCAGCAGAATGGGGGGAAACACCGGGGAGCTGTTTTTT. It encodes CASRMGGNTGELFF.

The genes are TRBV7-6 and TRBJ1-3; D gene uncertain. The CDR3 has 12 amino acids. Germline loops: CDR1 SGHVS, CDR2 FNYEAQ. V lost 8 bases and J lost 1, with 6 bases in between. CDR3 sequence reads: CASGLSGNTIYF. CDR3 bases: TGTGCCAGCGGCCTTTCTGGAAACACCATATATTTT.